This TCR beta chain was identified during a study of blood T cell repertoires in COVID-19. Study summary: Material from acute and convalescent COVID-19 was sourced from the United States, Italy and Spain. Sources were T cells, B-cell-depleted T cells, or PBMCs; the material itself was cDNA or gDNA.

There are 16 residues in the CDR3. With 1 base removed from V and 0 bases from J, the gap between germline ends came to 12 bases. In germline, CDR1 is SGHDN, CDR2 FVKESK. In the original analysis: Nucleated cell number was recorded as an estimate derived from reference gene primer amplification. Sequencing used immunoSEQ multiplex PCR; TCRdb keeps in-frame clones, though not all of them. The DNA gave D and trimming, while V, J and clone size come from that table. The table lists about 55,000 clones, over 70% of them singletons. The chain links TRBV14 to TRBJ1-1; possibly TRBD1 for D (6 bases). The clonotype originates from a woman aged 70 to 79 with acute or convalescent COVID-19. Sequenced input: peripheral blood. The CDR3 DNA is TGTGCCAGCAGCCAAGTGGTAGGACAGATGAACACTGAAGCTTTCTTT. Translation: CASSQVVGQMNTEAFF.